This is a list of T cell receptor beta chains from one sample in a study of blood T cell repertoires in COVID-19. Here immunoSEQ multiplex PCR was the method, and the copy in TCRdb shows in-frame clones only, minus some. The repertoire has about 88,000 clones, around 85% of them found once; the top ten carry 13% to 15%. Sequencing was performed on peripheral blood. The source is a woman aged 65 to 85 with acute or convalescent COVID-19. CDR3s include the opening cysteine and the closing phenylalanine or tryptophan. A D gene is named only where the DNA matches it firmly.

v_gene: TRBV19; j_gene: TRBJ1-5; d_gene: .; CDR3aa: CASTLVGSWNQPQHF
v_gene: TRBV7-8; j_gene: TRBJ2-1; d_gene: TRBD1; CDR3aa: CASSPAGTGEGGEQFF
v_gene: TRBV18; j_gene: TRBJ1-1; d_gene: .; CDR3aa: CASSRLPGDRGTEAFF
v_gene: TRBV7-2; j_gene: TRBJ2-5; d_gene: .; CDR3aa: CASSYQTRGLQETQYF
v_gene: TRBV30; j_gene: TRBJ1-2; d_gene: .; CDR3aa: CAWSRKGGSGYTF
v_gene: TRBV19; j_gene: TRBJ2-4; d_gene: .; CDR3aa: CASSTPGLENIQYF
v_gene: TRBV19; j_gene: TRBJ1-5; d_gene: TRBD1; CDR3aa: CASNRQGLPNQPQHF
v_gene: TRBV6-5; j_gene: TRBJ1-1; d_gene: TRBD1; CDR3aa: CASSPHRGTNTEAFF
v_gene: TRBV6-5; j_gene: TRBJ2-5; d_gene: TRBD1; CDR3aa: CASSYDKTGSKTQYF
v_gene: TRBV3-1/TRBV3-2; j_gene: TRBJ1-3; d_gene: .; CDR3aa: CASSQEGSKISGNTIYF
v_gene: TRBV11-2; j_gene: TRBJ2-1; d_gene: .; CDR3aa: CASSLGQGNEQFF
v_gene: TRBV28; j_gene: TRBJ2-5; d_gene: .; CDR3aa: CASSLSGIQETQYF
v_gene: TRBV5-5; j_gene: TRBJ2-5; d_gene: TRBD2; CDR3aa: CASSLRLAGVETQYF
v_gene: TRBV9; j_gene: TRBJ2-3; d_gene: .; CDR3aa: CASSVDSSPYTDTQYF
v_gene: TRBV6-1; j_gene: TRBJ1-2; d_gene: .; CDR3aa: CASSEAGGYGYTF
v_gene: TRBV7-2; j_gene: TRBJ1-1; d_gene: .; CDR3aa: CASSLVEGTEAFF
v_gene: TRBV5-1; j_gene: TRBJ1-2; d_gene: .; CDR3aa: CASSEEGAIGGYTF
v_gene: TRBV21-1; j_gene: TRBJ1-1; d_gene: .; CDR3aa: CASSGTGPPEAFF
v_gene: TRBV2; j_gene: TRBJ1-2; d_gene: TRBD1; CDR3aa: CASPGQGTYGYTF
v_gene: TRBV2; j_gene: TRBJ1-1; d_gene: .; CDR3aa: CASIPTVNTEAFF
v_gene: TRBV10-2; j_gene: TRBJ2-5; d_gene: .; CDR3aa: CASSDPGQIAQETQYF
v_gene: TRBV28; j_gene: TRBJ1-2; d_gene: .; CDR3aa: CASSASQAGNTYGYTF